This paragraph covers one T cell receptor beta chain sequence. As yet, its antigen is unknown. The sample comes from a study of cytomegalovirus exposure and HLA in healthy donors. Study in general: A subsequent analysis reported that the roughly 120 validation repertoires were produced on the same platform that had also been used for the 666 first-cohort repertoires. Study conclusions and caveats: It was reported that the classifier diagnosed cytomegalovirus status with high specificity and sensitivity in both the original and validation cohorts. There were a few CMV-associated chains whose specificity for CMV antigens was confirmed in vitro.

Trimming left V 1 base short and J 0 bases short, with 13 bases between. This CDR3 has 16 amino acids. Germline CDR1 GTSNPN, CDR2 SVGIG (reference sequence). TCRdb's table, derived via immunoSEQ multiplex PCR, lists solely in-frame clones and lacks some. Here the sample spans roughly 220,000 clones, around four fifths being singletons. The chain recombines TRBV30 with TRBJ2-1; the D gene is possibly TRBD2 (6 bases). The sequencing sample was made of PBMCs. The receptor's source is a young woman in good health and CMV-seropositive. CDR3: CAWSGNAGSSYNEQFF. The CDR3 DNA is TGTGCCTGGAGTGGGAATGCGGGGAGCTCCTACAATGAGCAGTTCTTC.